This TCR beta chain was sequenced in a study of T cell changes during pregnancy in multiple sclerosis. Using immunoSEQ multiplex PCR, the repertoire was profiled, and TCRdb retains in-frame clones only, with some absent. This sample carries tens of thousands of clones, about 92% of them seen once, and the ten largest clones take approximately 2.8%. The receptor was derived from a female donor with multiple sclerosis, enrolled in a pregnancy study. The sample was CD8+ T cells from peripheral blood mononuclear cells, taken before pregnancy.

Here the CDR3 reads CASSQVTTTSSYEQYF. CDR3 coding DNA: TGTGCCAGCAGCCAAGTTACAACAACCTCCTCCTACGAGCAGTACTTC. This chain uses TRBV14 with TRBJ2-7; D call uncertain. The CDR3 loop spans 16 amino acids. The germline V gene has CDR1 SGHDN and CDR2 FVKESK. Trimming stripped 1 base from V and 0 bases from J, with 13 bases between.